These T cell receptor beta chains were read from a single sample in a study of control samples from healthy donors and cancer patients. This table comes from immunoSEQ multiplex PCR, and its TCRdb copy is limited to in-frame clones, with some not included. This sample has roughly 80,000 clones; around nine tenths occur once, and the top ten carry less than 7%. The sequenced material came from blood. The source is a middle-aged man in good health. The CDR3 runs from the conserved cysteine through the conserved F or W.

TRBV19,TRBJ1-5,CASEPRTVNQPQHF
TRBV3-1/TRBV3-2,TRBJ2-7,CASSQMNTEQYF
TRBV28,TRBJ1-1,CASSLPGGRTEAFF
TRBV30,TRBJ2-4,CAWSVGGTKNIQYF
TRBV7-9,TRBJ1-3,CASSPPSASGNTIYF
TRBV6-6,TRBJ1-1,CASVTGNTEAFF
TRBV6-5,TRBJ2-7,CASSFLGGSYEQYF
TRBV29-1,TRBJ1-1,CSAIVRPYGGNTEAFF
TRBV2,TRBJ2-3,CASEGGLTNTQYF
TRBV6-2/TRBV6-3,TRBJ1-1,CASSYAQNTEAFF
TRBV2,TRBJ1-1,CASSETQIAFF
TRBV6-5,TRBJ1-2,CASSSDSYGYTF
TRBV27,TRBJ1-5,CASRDRDNQPQHF
TRBV18,TRBJ1-4,CASSSGQGPGEKLFF
TRBV2,TRBJ2-2,CASKSSSIFTGELFF
TRBV19,TRBJ1-6,CASSIRDRRANKLNSPLHF
TRBV5-4,TRBJ1-1,CASSLDRRNTEAFF
TRBV10-3,TRBJ1-1,CAISGGDLNTEAFF
TRBV11-2,TRBJ1-3,CASSPGDSGNTIYF
TRBV7-9,TRBJ1-2,CASSLRQGPSYTF
TRBV30,TRBJ2-2,CACTQRNTGELFF
TRBV2,TRBJ2-3,CASIPRGSTDTQYF
TRBV12-3/TRBV12-4,TRBJ2-6,CASKRSGANVLTF
TRBV5-1,TRBJ2-3,CASSRRGGPTDTQYF
TRBV29-1,TRBJ1-2,CSVEDQVGMNGYTF
TRBV18,TRBJ1-6,CASSPFGQGNSPLHF
TRBV7-9,TRBJ1-1,CASSPTDRDTEAFF
TRBV10-3,TRBJ1-3,CAISSGRESSTIYF
TRBV24-1,TRBJ2-2,CATRDTNTGELFF
TRBV21-1,TRBJ1-6,CASSIRREGSPLHF
TRBV19,TRBJ2-6,CASSMGAGANVLTF
TRBV6-5,TRBJ1-6,CASSRKSPGDSPLHF
TRBV7-2,TRBJ2-2,CASSLRLAGGPGELFF
TRBV6-1,TRBJ2-1,CASSEQTGDRNEQFF
TRBV6-5,TRBJ1-6,CASKSGSYNSPLHF
TRBV18,TRBJ1-2,CASSPDRGIYGYTF
TRBV3-1/TRBV3-2,TRBJ1-1,CASSRPGSEAFF
TRBV5-5,TRBJ2-7,CASSIGLAVSYEQYF
TRBV29-1,TRBJ1-2,CSVGTGGYGYTF
TRBV19,TRBJ2-7,CASSSRQGPYEQYF
TRBV2,TRBJ1-2,CASRGPADGYTF
TRBV30,TRBJ2-5,CAWSVPPLRERETQYF